Below are 23 T cell receptor beta chains sequenced from a single sample in a study of T-cell memory formation after mild COVID-19. TCRdb analysed the 5' RACE reads with MiXCR anew, one entry per CDR3 protein. The table shows over 70,000 distinct CDR3 sequences, with about 13% occurring only once. Sequenced input: PBMCs or a T cell subset sorted from them (not recorded which). These receptors all come from an adult woman who had mild COVID-19 (a few samples of this study predate the infection). Cell type and time point are not known.

This clonotype was recorded a few times. The chain combines TRBV4-3 with TRBJ2-6; D is unresolved. CDR3 length: 15 amino acids. Looked up from germline, CDR1 is LGHNA and CDR2 is YSLEER. Trimming cost V 0 bases and J 3 bases, with 6 bases left between them. This CDR3 reads CASSQDGIGANVLTF. In nucleotides, the CDR3 is TGCGCCAGCAGCCAAGATGGGATTGGGGCCAACGTCCTGACTTTC.

This clonotype has ten or more counts. One junction end does not reproduce the germline sequence, and a read error may be involved. DNA of the CDR3: TGTGCCAGCAGCCATACAGGTAACTCCTACGATGAGCAGTTCTTC. Residues: CASSHTGNSYDEQFF. The rearrangement joins TRBV7-3 to TRBJ2-1, with D tentatively TRBD1 (5 bases). This CDR3 contains 15 residues. The V gene's germline CDR1 is SGHTA and CDR2 FQGTGA. Combining the CDR3 with reference TRBV7-3 and TRBJ2-1 gives the whole variable domain GAGVSQTPSNKVTEKGKYVELRCDPISGHTALYWYRQSLGQGPEFLIYFQGTGAADDSGLPNDRFFAVRPEGSVSTLKIQRTERGDSAVYLCASSHTGNSYDEQFFGPGTRLTVL.

The chain joins TRBV10-3 to TRBJ2-1; no clear D. Looked up from germline, CDR1 is ENHRY and CDR2 is SYGVKD. V was pared by 3 bases and J by 9 bases, with 6 bases between. The CDR3 is 11 amino acids. The CDR3 region is CAISDEVEQFF. Here the CDR3 DNA reads TGTGCCATCAGTGATGAGGTTGAGCAGTTCTTC.

This clonotype has only a few counts. CDR3 bases: TGTGCCAGCAGTGCCCGACTACTTTCTAGCACAGATACGCAGTATTTT. Translating it yields CASSARLLSSTDTQYF. The chain is built from TRBV12-3 or TRBV12-4 and TRBJ2-3, with D maybe TRBD2 (5 bases). V lost 5 bases and J 0 bases, leaving 15 bases between the germline ends. This CDR3 has 16 amino acids.

This clonotype has at least ten counts. The chain carries TRBV20-1 and TRBJ2-1; 7 positions agree with TRBD2. The ends lost 7 bases at V and 2 bases at J; junction bases unmatched: 5. Per germline, CDR1 DFQATT and CDR2 SNEGSKA (reference sequence). The CDR3 contains 13 residues. The CDR3 bases are TGCAGTGTCCTAGCGGCCACCTACAATGAGCAGTTCTTC. The encoded protein is CSVLAATYNEQFF.

In this sample, this clonotype turned up a few times. This chain connects TRBV15 to TRBJ2-1, with 7 bases matching TRBD2. J gave up 4 bases and V 8 bases, and 14 bases lay outside the gene matches. Germline V lookup: CDR1 LNHNV, CDR2 YYDKDF (reference sequence). This CDR3 contains 16 residues. The CDR3 region has the DNA TGTGCCACCGCAAGCGGGGCGTCATGGGCGTACAATGAGCAGTTCTTC. This gives the protein CATASGASWAYNEQFF.

This clonotype came up a few times. The chain couples TRBV4-3 to TRBJ2-7, with D possibly TRBD1 on 6 matching bases. Trimming left V 0 bases short and J 0 bases short, with 9 bases between. The CDR3 sequence is 15 residues long. Germline CDR1 is LGHNA and CDR2 is YSLEER. The CDR3 loop is CASSQDSRGSYEQYF. The CDR3 DNA reads TGCGCCAGCAGCCAAGATTCCAGGGGCTCCTACGAGCAGTACTTC.

This clonotype has ten or more counts. The chain has TRBV5-5 and TRBJ2-7; D is unclear. Between the trimmed V and J ends, which lost 0 bases and 3 bases, there was a span of 13 bases. The CDR3 consists of 15 residues. CDR1 and CDR2 (germline): SGHKS, YYEKEE (reference sequence). This CDR3 is CASSLAGLGFYEQYF. For the CDR3, the DNA is TGTGCCAGCAGCTTGGCAGGTTTGGGTTTCTACGAGCAGTACTTC.

This clonotype is a singleton in its sample. The V gene is TRBV15, the J gene TRBJ2-5, with no clear D. V shed 0 bases and J shed 2 bases, with 10 bases lying between them. Germline lookup yields CDR1 LNHNV and CDR2 YYDKDF (reference sequence). The CDR3 runs 15 residues. CDR3 DNA: TGTGCCACCAGCAGAGATCGAACGCTTCAAGAGACCCAGTACTTC. Translated: CATSRDRTLQETQYF.

This clonotype was recorded a few times. The rearrangement joins TRBV24-1 to TRBJ2-5; D possibly uses TRBD1 or TRBD2 (6 bases each). CDR3 length: 15 amino acids. Germline CDR1 and CDR2: KGHDR and SFDVKD. V was cut by 1 base and J by 4 bases, with 12 bases left in between. The CDR3 coding sequence is TGTGCCACCAGTGATTTCCCCGGGGGCCTAGAGACCCAGTACTTC. Translated, it gives CATSDFPGGLETQYF.

This clonotype was seen only a few times. The chain combines TRBV6-5 with TRBJ2-5, with 12 bases fitting TRBD2. Losses at the gene ends were 5 bases for V and 5 bases for J; bases not matched to a gene: 6. CDR1 and CDR2 (germline): MNHEY, SVGAGI. CDR3 length: 15 amino acids. CDR3 bases: TGTGCCAGCAGTAAGACTAGCGGGGGCCGGGAGACCCAGTACTTC. Translation gives CASSKTSGGRETQYF.

This chain connects TRBV30 to TRBJ1-5; D unclear. The V end was cut by 2 bases, the J end by 5 bases, with 13 bases between. The CDR3 is 14 amino acids. Germline values: CDR1 GTSNPN, CDR2 SVGIG (reference sequence). The CDR3 bases are TGTGCCTGGAGTTTCTACGCGAGGGATCAGCCCCAGCATTTT. Translation gives CAWSFYARDQPQHF. Full variable domain (outside the CDR3, taken from reference TRBV30 and TRBJ1-5): SQTIHQWPATLVQPVGSPLSLECTVEGTSNPNLYWYRQAAGRGLQLLFYSVGIGQISSEVPQNLSASRPQDRQFILSSKKLLLSDSGFYLCAWSFYARDQPQHFGDGTRLSIL.

The CDR3 sequence is CASSLAPFVSSWYNEQFF. The DNA of the CDR3 is TGTGCCAGCAGCTTAGCGCCGTTTGTCAGTTCCTGGTACAATGAGCAGTTCTTC. This chain joins TRBV7-2 and TRBJ2-1; D is unclear. The V gene's germline CDR1 is SGHTA and CDR2 FQGNSA. This CDR3 comprises 18 residues. V was cut by 0 bases and J by 4 bases, with 19 bases left in between.

This clonotype has just a few counts. CDR3 residues: CATSGQGPEAFF. CDR3 DNA sequence: TGTGCCACCAGCGGACAGGGACCTGAAGCTTTCTTT. The chain is built from TRBV15 and TRBJ1-1, with 8 bases aligning to TRBD1. The length of the CDR3 is 12 residues. CDR1 is LNHNV, CDR2 YYDKDF, per germline (reference sequence). The J segment lost 6 bases and the V segment lost 5 bases, leaving 2 bases of the junction unmatched.

This clonotype was counted only a few times. At one end, the junction sequence differs from germline, possibly due to a read error. This chain uses TRBV7-7 with TRBJ2-3, with D tentatively TRBD2 (5 bases). The CDR3 is 13 amino acids. CDR1 and CDR2 (germline): SSHAT, FNYEAQ (reference sequence). The CDR3: CASSLATTDTQYF. The CDR3 DNA sequence: TGTGCTAGCAGCTTAGCGACCACAGATACGCAGTATTTT. Filled out from reference TRBV7-7 and TRBJ2-3, the complete variable domain reads GAGVSQSPRYKVTKRGQDVTLRCDPISSHATLYWYQQALGQGPEFLTYFNYEAQPDKSGLPSDRFSAERPEGSISTLTIQRTEQRDSAMYRCASSLATTDTQYFGPGTRLTVL.

This clonotype has more than one count but fewer than ten. The chain combines TRBV29-1 with TRBJ2-7; D gene unclear. The germline gives CDR1 SQVTM, CDR2 ANQGSEA. The V end lost 7 bases, the J end lost 9 bases, and 19 bases lay between the germline ends. The CDR3 runs 12 residues. The CDR3 reads CSALVALGGQYF. CDR3 nucleotide sequence: TGCAGCGCGTTGGTCGCTCTGGGCGGGCAGTACTTC.

This clonotype has a handful of counts. This sequence joins TRBV7-2 and TRBJ2-4; D possibly corresponds to TRBD1 (6 bases). Germline CDR1 and CDR2: SGHTA and FQGNSA. The CDR3 has 16 amino acids. Trimming took 2 bases from V and 11 from J, leaving 22 bases between them. The chain's CDR3 is CASSLLAGDIFEVQYF. The CDR3, as DNA: TGTGCCAGCAGCTTATTGGCAGGGGACATATTTGAGGTTCAGTACTTC. Full variable domain (outside the CDR3, taken from reference TRBV7-2 and TRBJ2-4): GAGVSQSPSNKVTEKGKDVELRCDPISGHTALYWYRQSLGQGLEFLIYFQGNSAPDKSGLPSDRFSAERTGGSVSTLTIQRTQQEDSAVYLCASSLLAGDIFEVQYFGAGTRLSVL.

This clonotype was picked up a small number of times. V is TRBV7-9 and J is TRBJ1-5; D not resolved. The CDR3 loop spans 12 amino acids. CDR1 and CDR2 from the germline V gene are SEHNR and FQNEAQ (reference sequence). V was clipped by 5 bases and J by 5 bases, with 7 bases between them. The CDR3 DNA sequence: TGTGCCAGCAGCCCCCCTGATCAGCCCCAGCATTTT. Translation gives CASSPPDQPQHF. Complete variable domain (other parts from reference TRBV7-9 and TRBJ1-5): DTGVSQNPRHKITKRGQNVTFRCDPISEHNRLYWYRQTLGQGPEFLTYFQNEAQLEKSRLLSDRFSAERPKGSFSTLEIQRTEQGDSAMYLCASSPPDQPQHFGDGTRLSIL.

This clonotype was seen only a few times. The chain links TRBV20-1 to TRBJ1-5, with a tentative D call TRBD1 (5 bases). CDR1 DFQATT and CDR2 SNEGSKA come from the germline V gene (reference sequence). V was shortened by 0 bases and J by 3 bases, with 15 bases between the two germline ends. The CDR3 consists of 16 residues. CDR3 nucleotides: TGCAGTGCTAGAGACACCCTTGGGGGAGACAATCAGCCCCAGCATTTT. Its translation: CSARDTLGGDNQPQHF.

V usage is TRBV4-3 and J usage is TRBJ2-7; D possibly corresponds to TRBD2 (5 bases). Germline assignment: CDR1 LGHNA and CDR2 YSLEER. Between the trimmed V and J ends, which lost 1 base and 3 bases, there was a span of 13 bases. The CDR3 totals 15 residues. This chain's CDR3 is CASSQAAAANYEQYF. The CDR3 bases are TGCGCCAGCAGCCAAGCGGCAGCGGCCAACTACGAGCAGTACTTC.

This clonotype was seen more than once but under ten times. This chain uses TRBV7-2 with TRBJ2-7; 7 bases map to TRBD1. The CDR3 consists of 15 residues. With V trimmed by 4 bases and J by 7 bases, 13 bases remained unmatched. Looked up from germline, CDR1 is SGHTA and CDR2 is FQGNSA. The CDR3 nucleotides are TGTGCCAGCAGCTCCGAACAGGGGACCGGGTGGGAGCAGTACTTC. The encoded protein is CASSSEQGTGWEQYF. Looking up the rest from reference TRBV7-2 and TRBJ2-7 gives the full variable domain: GAGVSQSPSNKVTEKGKDVELRCDPISGHTALYWYRQSLGQGLEFLIYFQGNSAPDKSGLPSDRFSAERTGGSVSTLTIQRTQQEDSAVYLCASSSEQGTGWEQYFGPGTRLTVT.

The rearrangement uses TRBV6-4 and TRBJ2-3; D is perhaps TRBD1 (5 bases). This CDR3 is built from 16 residues. Germline V gives CDR1 MRHNA, CDR2 SNTAGT. V lost 0 bases to trimming and J lost 4 bases, with 14 bases between them. The CDR3, as DNA: TGTGCCAGCAGTGACTCAGCAGGGTCAACAGCAGATACGCAGTATTTT. Translating it yields CASSDSAGSTADTQYF.

The genes are TRBV29-1 and TRBJ2-1; TRBD1 aligns across 7 bases. The CDR3 contains 15 residues. The J segment lost 7 bases and the V segment lost 6 bases, leaving 15 bases of the junction unmatched. Germline loops: CDR1 SQVTM, CDR2 ANQGSEA. CDR3: CSVASPGQFGNEQFF. The CDR3 DNA reads as TGCAGCGTCGCCTCGCCGGGACAGTTTGGGAATGAGCAGTTCTTC.